This T cell receptor beta chain was profiled in a study of T-cell reconstitution after alpha-beta-depleted transplantation in children. J lost 0 bases, V lost 5 bases, and 5 bases had no gene match. CDR3 length: 16 amino acids. Germline V lookup: CDR1 MNHEY, CDR2 SMNVEV (reference sequence). Preparing the TCRbeta library involved the use of unique molecular identifiers. TCRdb re-derived calls from the PCR reads in MiXCR, one entry per CDR3 protein. The sample has about 340,000 distinct CDR3 sequences, about 9.4% seen once. This clonotype was seen a few times. V and J are TRBV27 and TRBJ2-4, with TRBD2 matching 9 bases. The source was PBMCs from the stem cell graft donor, collected from the stem cell graft. The sequence derives from a human donor who donated a stem cell graft to a child with acute lymphoblastic leukemia. The CDR3 sequence: CASSPRLAVAKNIQYF. CDR3 coding DNA: TGTGCCAGCAGTCCGAGACTAGCGGTAGCCAAAAACATTCAGTACTTC.